The present T cell receptor beta chain was sequenced within a study of Tregs in tolerant kidney transplant recipients. Study-level findings and limits: This study did not directly address biological reproducibility.

Mixed chimerism was transient after nonmyeloablative marrow transplants from related graft donors. Produced via immunoSEQ multiplex PCR; TCRdb's table is partial and in-frame only. Here the sample spans approximately 81,000 clones, more than 85% being singletons. Trimming stripped 6 bases from V and 2 bases from J, with 17 bases between. Germline V gene sequence: CDR1 MNHEY, CDR2 SMNVEV (reference sequence). The length of the CDR3 is 15 residues. This clone was seen once. Its antigen remains unknown. Sequenced here: CD4+ T cells from blood (PBMCs), sampled 24 months after the transplant. The source is a human patient who received a combined kidney and bone marrow transplant. These T cells may partly come from the graft donor. J is TRBJ2-7 and V is TRBV27; D uncertain. CDR3 DNA: TGTGCCAGCAGCCGACCCACTATCAACCCCTACGAGCAGTACTTC. It specifies CASSRPTINPYEQYF.